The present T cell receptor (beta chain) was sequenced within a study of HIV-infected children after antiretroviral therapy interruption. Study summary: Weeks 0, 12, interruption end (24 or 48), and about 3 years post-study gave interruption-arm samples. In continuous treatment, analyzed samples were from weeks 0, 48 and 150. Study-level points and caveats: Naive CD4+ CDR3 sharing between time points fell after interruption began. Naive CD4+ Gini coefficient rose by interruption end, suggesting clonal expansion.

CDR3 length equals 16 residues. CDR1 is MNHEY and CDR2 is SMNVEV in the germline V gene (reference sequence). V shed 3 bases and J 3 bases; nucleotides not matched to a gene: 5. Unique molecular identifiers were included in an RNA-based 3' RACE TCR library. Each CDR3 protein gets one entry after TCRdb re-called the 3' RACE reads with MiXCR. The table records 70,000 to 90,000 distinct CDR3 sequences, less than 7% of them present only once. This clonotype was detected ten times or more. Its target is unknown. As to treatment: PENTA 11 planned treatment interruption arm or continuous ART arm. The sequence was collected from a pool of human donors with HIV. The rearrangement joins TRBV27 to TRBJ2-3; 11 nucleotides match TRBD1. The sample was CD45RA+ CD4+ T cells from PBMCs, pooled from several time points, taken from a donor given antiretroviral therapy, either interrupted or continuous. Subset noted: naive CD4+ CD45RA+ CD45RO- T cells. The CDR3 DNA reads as TGTGCCAGCAGTTTTGCTGGACAGGGGGCAACAGATACGCAGTATTTT. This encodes CASSFAGQGATDTQYF.